This T cell receptor beta chain emerged from a study of cytomegalovirus exposure and HLA in healthy donors. Study results and limitations: In an earlier analysis, about 87% or about 30%: the productive usage of most TCR beta V segments.

CDR1 and CDR2 from the germline V gene are MNHEY and SMNVEV (reference sequence). The CDR3 length is 17 residues. The germline V and J ends were trimmed by 5 bases and 5 bases, with 24 bases remaining between them. 60 Vbeta and 13 Jbeta primers were used in PCR. This table comes from immunoSEQ multiplex PCR, and its TCRdb copy is limited to in-frame clones, with some not included. The table has over 130,000 clones, around four fifths seen once; the top ten hold approximately 1.5%. As to this clone: Antigen specificity is unknown.

The chain recombines TRBV27 with TRBJ1-1; weak D call: TRBD1 (5 bases). The specimen was PBMCs. The sequence was obtained from a man younger than 40 in good health and CMV-seropositive. CDR3 DNA: TGTGCCAGCAGTCCTTTGACGCCCGTCCCCGGGGGGACTGAAGCTTTCTTT. It specifies CASSPLTPVPGGTEAFF.